This T cell receptor beta chain was identified in a study of blood T cell repertoires in COVID-19. Study-wide context: Collection of acute and convalescent COVID-19 samples took place in the United States, Italy and Spain. Sample material is recorded as cDNA or gDNA derived from T cells, B-cell-depleted T cells, or PBMCs.

This CDR3 spans 15 amino acids. CDR1 is SQVTM and CDR2 is ANQGSEA in the germline V gene. With V trimmed by 4 bases and J by 8 bases, 13 bases remained unmatched. In the original processing: Reference gene primer amplification yielded estimated nucleated cell counts. Generated by immunoSEQ multiplex PCR, the TCRdb table keeps only in-frame clones and is missing some. D and trimming come from the DNA, and the V and J calls and clone size come from that table. The table shows some 88,000 clones, with roughly nine tenths occurring only once. The sequenced sample was peripheral blood. The chain links TRBV29-1 to TRBJ2-1; the match to TRBD2 covers 8 bases. The TCR sequence derives from a human donor with active COVID-19. The donor label of this sample is uncertain. In DNA form, the CDR3 reads TGCAGCGTTGTGCGGGGGCCCGCGCGGGAGGATGAGCAGTTCTTC. Translated: CSVVRGPAREDEQFF.